Included here is one T cell receptor (beta chain) sequence, with context. The sample originates from a study of post-analysis software for immune sequencing data. Unique molecular identifiers featured in each of the TCR beta cDNA libraries. It was from roughly 1 to 10 million T cells that about 500,000 cDNA molecules came. Using its own MiXCR run on the PCR reads, TCRdb lists one record per CDR3 protein. The sample carries a few hundred thousand distinct CDR3 sequences, approximately 42% recorded once. The clonotype was recovered from a girl aged 2-9 years with multiple sclerosis. Sequenced input: blood.

CDR3 DNA: TGCAATGCCTACGGGACTAGCGCAACTGAGCAGTTCTTC. Translation gives CNAYGTSATEQFF. The chain joins TRBV20-1 to TRBJ2-1, with 10 positions matching TRBD2. Germline V gives CDR1 DFQATT, CDR2 SNEGSKA (reference sequence). The CDR3 extends over 13 amino acids.